Listed here are 23 T cell receptor beta chains from one sample, sequenced in a study of shared clonotypes between healthy human individuals. Produced via immunoSEQ multiplex PCR; TCRdb's table is partial and in-frame only. The sample carries 2,500,000 or so clones, approximately 93% recorded once. The specimen sequenced was naive CD4+ T cells from PBMCs. The sample's subset: CD45RA+ positively selected. The source of these receptors is a man between 18 and 35 years old in good health. Some clones in this sample may be carry-over from other donors' samples.

The chain links TRBV15 to TRBJ2-7; D is unresolved. Trimming removed 2 bases from V and 5 bases from J, with 10 bases in between. The CDR3 is 13 residues long. The germline CDR1 and CDR2 sequences are LNHNV and YYDKDF (reference sequence). The CDR3 is CATSRMRLHEQYF. The CDR3, as DNA: TGTGCCACCAGCAGAATGCGATTACACGAGCAGTACTTC.

The genes are TRBV7-9 and TRBJ1-6; TRBD1 matches 8 bases. The germline V gene encodes CDR1 SEHNR and CDR2 FQNEAQ (reference sequence). The CDR3 is 15 residues long. V lost 5 bases and J lost 10; bases outside the gene matches: 10. CDR3 residues: CASSSRGQALSPLHF. The CDR3 nucleotides are TGTGCCAGCAGCAGTAGGGGACAGGCTTTGTCACCCCTCCACTTT.

The rearrangement joins TRBV7-6 to TRBJ2-7; 8 bases map to TRBD2. Losses at the gene ends were 0 bases for V and 1 base for J; bases not matched to a gene: 11. Per the germline V gene, CDR1 is SGHVS and CDR2 is FNYEAQ. The CDR3 extends over 18 amino acids. CDR3 in amino acids: CASSLALGAGGPSYEQYF. For the CDR3, the DNA is TGTGCCAGCAGCTTAGCGCTCGGGGCGGGAGGCCCTTCCTACGAGCAGTACTTC.

The chain has TRBV7-6 and TRBJ2-7; 10 nucleotides line up with TRBD1. The CDR3 is made up of 15 amino acids. V gave up 4 bases and J gave up 4 bases; unmatched junction bases: 7. Per the germline V gene, CDR1 is SGHVS and CDR2 is FNYEAQ. The CDR3 region is CASSSNPGQGYEQYF. The CDR3, as DNA: TGTGCCAGCAGCTCCAACCCGGGACAGGGGTACGAGCAGTACTTC.

The chain carries TRBV28 and TRBJ2-1; TRBD2 agrees at 9 bases. The CDR3 extends over 14 amino acids. CDR1 is MDHEN, CDR2 SYDVKM, per germline. J gave up 7 bases and V 4 bases, and 5 bases lay outside the gene matches. The CDR3 region is CASSSGGRGNEQFF. The CDR3 nucleotides are TGTGCCAGCAGTTCCGGCGGGAGGGGGAATGAGCAGTTCTTC. The variable domain in full, completed from reference TRBV28 and TRBJ2-1, reads DVKVTQSSRYLVKRTGEKVFLECVQDMDHENMFWYRQDPGLGLRLIYFSYDVKMKEKGDIPEGYSVSREKKERFSLILESASTNQTSMYLCASSSGGRGNEQFFGPGTRLTVL.

A single count supports this clone. The rearrangement uses TRBV18 and TRBJ2-2, with D tentatively TRBD2 (5 bases). The V end was cut by 8 bases, the J end by 0 bases, with 10 bases between. From germline, CDR1 is KGHSH and CDR2 LQKENI. This CDR3 contains 14 residues. CDR3 nucleotide sequence: TGTGCCAGCCTTGGACTGACGAACACCGGGGAGCTGTTTTTT. As protein: CASLGLTNTGELFF.

The chain employs TRBV27 and TRBJ2-1, with a weak D call TRBD1 (6 bases). V was pared by 4 bases and J by 6 bases, with 16 bases between. CDR3 size: 15 residues. Germline V gene lookup returns CDR1 MNHEY and CDR2 SMNVEV (reference sequence). CDR3 loop: CASSSGGLGGNEQFF. CDR3 sequence (DNA): TGTGCCAGCAGTTCTGGGGGCTTGGGCGGCAATGAGCAGTTCTTC.

On this clone: Different DNA sequences within this sample yield the same CDR3. The chain employs TRBV28 and TRBJ1-5; D uncertain. This CDR3 is built from 12 residues. Deletions cut 2 bases from V and 4 bases from J, with 3 bases between. Looked up from germline, CDR1 is MDHEN and CDR2 is SYDVKM. The CDR3 DNA is TGTGCCAGCAGTTTAGTTAATCAGCCCCAGCATTTT. Translation gives CASSLVNQPQHF.

The chain has TRBV7-2 and TRBJ1-5; 7 bases agree with TRBD1. In germline, CDR1 is SGHTA, CDR2 FQGNSA. The CDR3 is 14 residues long. Trimming at V came to 5 bases and at J to 0 bases, leaving 1 base not matched to a gene. The CDR3 nucleotides read TGTGCCAGCAGCGGACAGGTTAGCAATCAGCCCCAGCATTTT. Translation gives CASSGQVSNQPQHF.

Worth noting for this clone: Other DNA sequences from this sample encode an identical CDR3 as well. The chain joins TRBV5-4 to TRBJ1-2, with 10 bases that match TRBD1. The length of the CDR3 is 15 residues. Germline trimming cut 3 bases from V and 4 bases from J; bases unmatched to any gene: 6. Germline assignment: CDR1 SGHNT and CDR2 YYREEE (reference sequence). Written as DNA, the CDR3 is TGTGCCAGCAGCTCCCGGGACAGGGGACTCTATGGCTACACCTTC. Its translation is CASSSRDRGLYGYTF.

The chain couples TRBV4-3 to TRBJ1-2, with D unresolved. V lost 2 bases, J lost 8 bases, and 24 bases lay in between. The germline gives CDR1 LGHNA, CDR2 YSLEER. The CDR3 is 17 residues long. The CDR3, as DNA: TGCGCCAGCAGCCAACTACCTTACCAGGCACCCAACTCCGGCTACACCTTC. Its protein is CASSQLPYQAPNSGYTF.

This chain joins TRBV4-2 and TRBJ2-1, with D perhaps TRBD1 (6 bases). The germline V and J ends were trimmed by 3 bases and 4 bases, with 22 bases remaining between them. Per germline, CDR1 LGHNA and CDR2 YNFKEQ. The CDR3 runs 18 residues. CDR3 DNA sequence: TGTGCCAGCAGCCATGGGGGCAGGGGACCAGAGTCTTACAATGAGCAGTTCTTC. Amino acid sequence: CASSHGGRGPESYNEQFF.

The V call is TRBV6-6, the J call TRBJ1-1, with 10 bases identical to TRBD1. This CDR3 region has 15 residues. Germline V lookup: CDR1 MNHNY, CDR2 SVGAGI (reference sequence). Unmatched junction bases numbered 5, after V lost 4 bases and J lost 3 bases. CDR3 nucleotides: TGTGCCAGCAGTTTCAGACAGGGGGCGCACACTGAAGCTTTCTTT. Encoded protein: CASSFRQGAHTEAFF.

This rearrangement joins TRBV5-1 to TRBJ2-2; 8 positions match TRBD1. Looked up from germline, CDR1 is SGHRS and CDR2 is YFSETQ. With V trimmed by 6 bases and J by 6 bases, 10 bases remained unmatched. The CDR3 consists of 15 residues. The CDR3 protein is CASKLTGGLPGELFF. For the CDR3, the DNA is TGCGCCAGCAAATTAACAGGGGGTCTCCCCGGGGAGCTGTTTTTT.

This clone has just one count. The chain employs TRBV5-6 and TRBJ2-1; 13 bases are a match to TRBD2. V lost 4 bases and J lost 3; bases outside the gene matches: 4. Germline V gene lookup returns CDR1 SGHDT and CDR2 YYEEEE. The CDR3 is 16 amino acids. The CDR3 reads CASSRTSGSIYNEQFF. The CDR3 DNA reads as TGTGCCAGCAGCCGGACTAGCGGGAGCATCTACAATGAGCAGTTCTTC. The whole variable domain, filled in from reference TRBV5-6 and TRBJ2-1, reads DAGVTQSPTHLIKTRGQQVTLRCSPKSGHDTVSWYQQALGQGPQFIFQYYEEEERQRGNFPDRFSGHQFPNYSSELNVNALLLGDSALYLCASSRTSGSIYNEQFFGPGTRLTVL.

About this clone: Other DNA sequences within the sample encode an identical CDR3. The rearrangement uses TRBV11-2 and TRBJ2-7; TRBD1 might be the D (6 bases). The CDR3 is made up of 14 amino acids. Per the germline V gene, CDR1 is SGHAT and CDR2 is FQNNGV. Trimming removed 0 bases at V and 2 bases at J, with 8 bases between. The CDR3 reads CASSLDRGPYEQYF. CDR3 in DNA: TGTGCCAGCAGCTTAGACAGGGGTCCCTACGAGCAGTACTTC. Full variable domain (missing parts from reference TRBV11-2 and TRBJ2-7): EAGVAQSPRYKIIEKRQSVAFWCNPISGHATLYWYQQILGQGPKLLIQFQNNGVVDDSQLPKDRFSAERLKGVDSTLKIQPAKLEDSAVYLCASSLDRGPYEQYFGPGTRLTVT.

The J gene is TRBJ2-7, the V gene TRBV27, with unresolved D. CDR3 length: 14 amino acids. Germline loops: CDR1 MNHEY, CDR2 SMNVEV (reference sequence). Trimming stripped 2 bases from V and 3 bases from J, with 11 bases between. CDR3 residues: CASSLRPPIYEQYF. The CDR3 nucleotides read TGTGCCAGCAGTTTACGGCCGCCGATCTACGAGCAGTACTTC.

This chain links TRBV28 with TRBJ2-7; TRBD1 or TRBD2 may be the D gene (5 bases each). Germline V gene sequence: CDR1 MDHEN, CDR2 SYDVKM. The ends were cut back, 7 bases at V and 3 bases at J, with 16 bases in the middle. CDR3 size: 14 residues. The CDR3 is CASITPGADYEQYF. CDR3 sequence (DNA): TGTGCCAGCATCACGCCCGGGGCTGACTACGAGCAGTACTTC.

The CDR3 spells CASRDTGRNEQYF. CDR3 nucleotide sequence: TGTGCCAGCAGAGATACCGGACGGAACGAGCAGTACTTC. The chain carries TRBV28 and TRBJ2-7; the D is unclear. The CDR3 covers 13 residues. Between the trimmed V and J ends, which lost 6 bases and 5 bases, there was a span of 14 bases. Per germline, CDR1 MDHEN and CDR2 SYDVKM.

This clone was counted once. The chain combines TRBV5-4 with TRBJ1-5; 8 bases are a match to TRBD1. Trimming at V came to 3 bases and at J to 0 bases, leaving 5 bases not matched to a gene. The CDR3 length is 16 residues. The germline V gene has CDR1 SGHNT and CDR2 YYREEE (reference sequence). In nucleotides, the CDR3 is TGTGCCAGCAGCTGGGGCGGACAGGGTAGCAATCAGCCCCAGCATTTT. It specifies CASSWGGQGSNQPQHF.

Concerning this clone: The sample contains more than one DNA sequence encoding this CDR3. The rearrangement links TRBV7-3 to TRBJ2-1, with 7 bases aligning to TRBD2. Per germline, CDR1 SGHTA and CDR2 FQGTGA. The V segment lost 4 bases and the J segment 0 bases; nucleotides outside the gene matches: 6. CDR3 length: 16 amino acids. The CDR3 nucleotides read TGTGCCAGCAGCTCCTCTAGCGGCAGCTCCTACAATGAGCAGTTCTTC. Encoded protein: CASSSSSGSSYNEQFF.

The chain couples TRBV20-1 to TRBJ2-1; D is ambiguous. V dropped 1 base and J dropped 11 bases, with 9 bases sitting between them. Per the germline V gene, CDR1 is DFQATT and CDR2 is SNEGSKA (reference sequence). The CDR3 has 11 amino acids. CDR3: CSARAPGQQFF. CDR3 DNA: TGCAGTGCTAGAGCCCCGGGTCAGCAGTTCTTC.

The genes are TRBV5-1 and TRBJ1-1; D remains unclear. Germline V gene lookup returns CDR1 SGHRS and CDR2 YFSETQ. There are 11 residues in the CDR3. Between the trimmed V and J ends, which lost 6 bases and 1 base, there was a span of 4 bases. CDR3 in DNA: TGCGCCAGCACCGGGAACACTGAAGCTTTCTTT. This translates into CASTGNTEAFF.